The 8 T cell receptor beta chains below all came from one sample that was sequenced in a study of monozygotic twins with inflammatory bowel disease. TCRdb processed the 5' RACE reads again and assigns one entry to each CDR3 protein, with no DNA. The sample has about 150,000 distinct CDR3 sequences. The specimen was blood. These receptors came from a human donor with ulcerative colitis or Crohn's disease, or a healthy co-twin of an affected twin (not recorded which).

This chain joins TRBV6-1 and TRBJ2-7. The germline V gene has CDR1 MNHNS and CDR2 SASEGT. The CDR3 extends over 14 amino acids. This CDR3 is CASSDRGTSYEQYF.

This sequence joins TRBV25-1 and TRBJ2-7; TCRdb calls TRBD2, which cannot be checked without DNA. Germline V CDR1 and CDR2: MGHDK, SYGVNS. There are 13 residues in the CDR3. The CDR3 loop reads CASSESLFGEQYF.

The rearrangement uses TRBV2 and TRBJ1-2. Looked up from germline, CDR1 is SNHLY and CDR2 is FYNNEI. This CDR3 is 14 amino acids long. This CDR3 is CASSAFSVNYGYTF.

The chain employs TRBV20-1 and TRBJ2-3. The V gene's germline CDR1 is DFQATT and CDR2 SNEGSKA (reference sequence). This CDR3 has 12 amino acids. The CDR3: CSARLVTDTQYF.

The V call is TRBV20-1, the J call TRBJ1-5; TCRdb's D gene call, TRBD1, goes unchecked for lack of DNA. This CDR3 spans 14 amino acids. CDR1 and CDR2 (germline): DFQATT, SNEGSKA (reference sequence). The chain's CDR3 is CSATTGTGDQPQHF.

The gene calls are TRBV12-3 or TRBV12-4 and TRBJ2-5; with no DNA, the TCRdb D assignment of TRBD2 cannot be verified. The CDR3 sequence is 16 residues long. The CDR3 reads CASSSSTSGSRGTQYF.

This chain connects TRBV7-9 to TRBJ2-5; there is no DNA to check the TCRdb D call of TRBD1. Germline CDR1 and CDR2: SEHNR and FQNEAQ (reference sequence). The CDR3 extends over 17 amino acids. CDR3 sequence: CASSPMTGWPIQETQYF.

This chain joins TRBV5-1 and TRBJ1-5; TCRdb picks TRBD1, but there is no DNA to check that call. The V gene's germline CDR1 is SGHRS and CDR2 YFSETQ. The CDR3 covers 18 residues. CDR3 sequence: CASSPEGQGKVGNQPQHF.